These 11 T cell receptor beta chains originate from one sample sequenced in a study of T-cell memory formation after mild COVID-19. MiXCR, applied by TCRdb to the 5' RACE reads, yields one record per CDR3 protein. The sample carries under 300,000 distinct CDR3 sequences, roughly 16% recorded once. Sequenced: PBMCs or a T cell subset sorted from them (not recorded which). The receptor source for this set is a man aged 18-30 years who had mild COVID-19 (a few samples of this study predate the infection). Cell type and time point are not known.

In this sample, this clonotype turned up many times. The V and J genes are TRBV7-3 and TRBJ2-2; tentatively, D is TRBD2 (5 bases). The CDR3 has 15 residues. V dropped 5 bases and J dropped 4 bases, with 14 bases sitting between them. The germline V gene encodes CDR1 SGHTA and CDR2 FQGTGA. CDR3 sequence reads: CASSPDGDLTGELFF. The CDR3 nucleotides read TGTGCCAGCAGCCCTGACGGGGATCTCACCGGGGAGCTGTTTTTT.

The J gene is TRBJ1-2, the V gene TRBV7-2; D is uncertain. Germline V gene sequence: CDR1 SGHTA, CDR2 FQGNSA. This CDR3 has 12 amino acids. V was clipped by 3 bases and J by 8 bases, with 10 bases between them. The CDR3 region is CASSFRAWGYTF. The CDR3 DNA reads TGTGCCAGCAGCTTCCGGGCTTGGGGCTACACCTTC.

As concerns this clonotype: At one boundary the junction diverges from the germline segment, which might be a read error. This rearrangement joins TRBV6-5 to TRBJ1-1; D remains unclear. This CDR3 comprises 14 residues. Germline CDR1 and CDR2: MNHEY and SVGAGI. The CDR3 nucleotides are TGTGCCACCCGAACAGACACCAATCGGGTTGAAGATTTCTTT. Protein product: CATRTDTNRVEDFF.

Only a few counts were recorded for this clonotype. The chain recombines TRBV7-3 with TRBJ2-1, with D perhaps TRBD1 (6 bases). CDR3 length: 16 amino acids. The V gene lost 0 bases and the J gene lost 0 bases, with 9 bases spanning the gap. The germline CDR1 and CDR2 sequences are SGHTA and FQGTGA. The chain's CDR3 is CASSLTGTRSYNEQFF. The CDR3 DNA reads TGTGCCAGCAGCTTAACGGGGACACGCTCCTACAATGAGCAGTTCTTC.

In this sample, this clonotype turned up a few times. The J gene is TRBJ1-2, the V gene TRBV12-3 or TRBV12-4; possibly TRBD1 for D (5 bases). Trimming pared 2 bases from V and 5 bases from J, leaving 18 bases between. The CDR3 is made up of 16 amino acids. The CDR3 is CASSLRSGGYRYGYTF. The DNA of the CDR3 is TGTGCCAGCAGTTTAAGGTCGGGGGGATATCGGTATGGCTACACCTTC.

Ten or more counts support this clonotype. This chain uses TRBV7-2 with TRBJ2-7, with unresolved D. Germline V gene sequence: CDR1 SGHTA, CDR2 FQGNSA. The CDR3 is made up of 12 amino acids. V lost 5 bases and J 6 bases, leaving 11 bases between the germline ends. For the CDR3, the DNA is TGTGCCAGCAGCCTAACGACCTCCGAGCAGTACTTC. Amino acid sequence: CASSLTTSEQYF.

In this sample, this clonotype turned up a few times. This sequence joins TRBV20-1 and TRBJ2-7, with D unresolved. This CDR3 region has 13 residues. Germline V gene sequence: CDR1 DFQATT, CDR2 SNEGSKA (reference sequence). Between the trimmed V and J ends, which lost 3 bases and 2 bases, there was a span of 11 bases. The CDR3 is CSASNASTYEQYF. CDR3 in DNA: TGCAGTGCTAGTAACGCATCGACCTACGAGCAGTACTTC.

This chain's CDR3 is CATSGMTGGYQPQHF. The CDR3 bases are TGTGCCACCAGCGGAATGACAGGGGGGTATCAGCCCCAGCATTTT. V and J are TRBV15 and TRBJ1-5, with 9 bases lining up with TRBD1. The V gene's germline CDR1 is LNHNV and CDR2 YYDKDF (reference sequence). This CDR3 is 15 amino acids long. The trim removed 5 bases at V and 5 bases at J, leaving 7 bases unmatched.

This chain joins TRBV7-2 and TRBJ1-5; tentatively, D is TRBD1 (5 bases). V gave up 5 bases and J gave up 6 bases, with 29 bases separating them. The CDR3 runs 19 residues. CDR1 is SGHTA, CDR2 FQGNSA, per germline. CDR3 sequence reads: CASSTRGRLGGDQAQPQHF. In DNA, the CDR3 is TGTGCCAGCAGCACTAGAGGGAGGCTGGGCGGGGACCAAGCTCAGCCCCAGCATTTT.

The CDR3 nucleotides are TGTGCCAGCAGTTTCCCCCAACTGGGCTTAGAAAATGAGCAGTTCTTC. It yields the protein CASSFPQLGLENEQFF. V is TRBV6-2 or TRBV6-3 and J is TRBJ2-1; D is unresolved. The CDR3 extends over 16 amino acids. The germline gives CDR1 MNHEY, CDR2 SVGEGT. V was pared by 4 bases and J by 7 bases, with 20 bases between.

V gene TRBV20-1 combines with J gene TRBJ2-5, with 7 bases that match TRBD2. V lost 1 base to trimming and J lost 5 bases; unmatched junction nucleotides: 1. The CDR3 runs to 12 residues. Looked up from germline, CDR1 is DFQATT and CDR2 is SNEGSKA (reference sequence). CDR3 DNA: TGCAGTGCTAGAGTTAGCGGGGAGACCCAGTACTTC. It specifies CSARVSGETQYF.